The 4 T cell receptor beta chains below come from one sample, sequenced in a study of cytomegalovirus exposure and HLA in healthy donors. Method: immunoSEQ multiplex PCR; TCRdb's copy keeps in-frame clones and lacks some. In the table there are some 320,000 clones, about 90% of which are singletons. Sequencing was performed on PBMCs. Every receptor here comes from a woman in her 30s in good health and CMV-seropositive.

V gene TRBV29-1 combines with J gene TRBJ2-7, with 7 bases aligning to TRBD1. Losses at the gene ends were 7 bases for V and 5 bases for J; bases not matched to a gene: 5. The CDR3 is made up of 11 amino acids. Germline V CDR1 and CDR2: SQVTM, ANQGSEA. Here the CDR3 reads CSGLTGHEQYF. The CDR3 DNA is TGCAGCGGATTGACAGGGCACGAGCAGTACTTC.

The V call is TRBV7-9, the J call TRBJ1-1; 9 bases match TRBD1. The CDR3 is 14 residues long. CDR1 and CDR2 (germline): SEHNR, FQNEAQ (reference sequence). Trimming took 2 bases from V and 11 from J; bases not matched to a gene: 9. The CDR3 DNA reads TGTGCCAGCAGCTTAATAACAGGGGGCGAATGGGCTTTCTTT. It is translated as CASSLITGGEWAFF. Supplemented by reference TRBV7-9 and TRBJ1-1, the full variable domain reads DTGVSQNPRHKITKRGQNVTFRCDPISEHNRLYWYRQTLGQGPEFLTYFQNEAQLEKSRLLSDRFSAERPKGSFSTLEIQRTEQGDSAMYLCASSLITGGEWAFFGQGTRLTVV.

The genes are TRBV30 and TRBJ1-5; a weak D match, TRBD1 (5 bases). The CDR3 is made up of 14 amino acids. Germline CDR1 is GTSNPN and CDR2 is SVGIG (reference sequence). V shed 2 bases and J shed 2 bases, with 10 bases lying between them. The CDR3 protein is CAWSLGVGNQPQHF. The CDR3 coding sequence is TGTGCCTGGAGTTTAGGGGTTGGCAATCAGCCCCAGCATTTT.

The genes are TRBV10-3 and TRBJ2-7; 7 bases map to TRBD2. CDR1 ENHRY and CDR2 SYGVKD come from the germline V gene. The CDR3 length is 18 residues. V trimming: 3 bases; J trimming: 3 bases; junction bases outside the gene matches: 17. DNA of the CDR3: TGTGCCATCAGTGACCCCAAATCAAGTAAAGCGGGGATCTACGAGCAGTACTTC. Protein: CAISDPKSSKAGIYEQYF.